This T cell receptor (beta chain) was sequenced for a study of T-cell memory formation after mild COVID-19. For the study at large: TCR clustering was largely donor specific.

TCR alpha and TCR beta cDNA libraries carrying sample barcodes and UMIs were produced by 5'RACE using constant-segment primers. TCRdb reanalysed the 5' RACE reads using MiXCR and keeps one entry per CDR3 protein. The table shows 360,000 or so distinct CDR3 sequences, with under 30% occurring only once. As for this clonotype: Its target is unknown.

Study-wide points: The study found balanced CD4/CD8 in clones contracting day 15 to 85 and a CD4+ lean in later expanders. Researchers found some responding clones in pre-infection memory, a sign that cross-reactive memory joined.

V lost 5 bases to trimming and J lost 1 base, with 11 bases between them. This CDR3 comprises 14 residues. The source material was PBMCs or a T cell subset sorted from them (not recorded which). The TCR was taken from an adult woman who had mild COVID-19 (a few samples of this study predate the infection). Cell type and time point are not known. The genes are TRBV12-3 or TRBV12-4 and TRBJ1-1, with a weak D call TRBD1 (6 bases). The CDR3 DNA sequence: TGTGCCAGCAGTCAATTGACAGGGAACACTGAAGCTTTCTTT. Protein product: CASSQLTGNTEAFF.